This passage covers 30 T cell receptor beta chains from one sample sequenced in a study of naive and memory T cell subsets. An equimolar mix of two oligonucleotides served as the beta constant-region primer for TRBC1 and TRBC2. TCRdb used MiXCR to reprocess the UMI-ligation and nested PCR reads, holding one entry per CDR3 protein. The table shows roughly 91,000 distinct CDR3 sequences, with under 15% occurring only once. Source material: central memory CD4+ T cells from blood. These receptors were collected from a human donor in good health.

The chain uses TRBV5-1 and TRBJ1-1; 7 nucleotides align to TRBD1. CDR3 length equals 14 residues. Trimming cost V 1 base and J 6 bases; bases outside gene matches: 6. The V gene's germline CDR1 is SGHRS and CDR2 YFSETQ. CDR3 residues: CASSLNAQGPEAFF. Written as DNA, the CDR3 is TGCGCCAGCAGCTTGAACGCACAGGGGCCTGAAGCTTTCTTT.

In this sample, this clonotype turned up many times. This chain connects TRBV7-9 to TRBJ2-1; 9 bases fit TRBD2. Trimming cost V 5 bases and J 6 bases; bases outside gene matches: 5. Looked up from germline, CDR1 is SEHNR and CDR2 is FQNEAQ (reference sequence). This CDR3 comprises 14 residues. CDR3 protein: CASSHKTSGNEQFF. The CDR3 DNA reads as TGTGCCAGCAGCCACAAGACTAGCGGCAATGAGCAGTTCTTC.

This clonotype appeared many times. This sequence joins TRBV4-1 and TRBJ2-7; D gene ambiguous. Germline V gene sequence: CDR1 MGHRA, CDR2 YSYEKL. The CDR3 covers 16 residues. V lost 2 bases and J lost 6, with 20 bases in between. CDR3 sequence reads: CASSQKRTSSPSEQYF. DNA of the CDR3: TGCGCCAGCAGCCAAAAACGGACCTCAAGCCCCTCCGAGCAGTACTTC.

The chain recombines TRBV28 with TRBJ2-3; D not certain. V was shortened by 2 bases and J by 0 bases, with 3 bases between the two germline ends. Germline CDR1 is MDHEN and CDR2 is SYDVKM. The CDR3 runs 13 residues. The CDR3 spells CASSLPSTDTQYF. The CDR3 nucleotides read TGTGCCAGCAGTTTACCCAGCACAGATACGCAGTATTTT.

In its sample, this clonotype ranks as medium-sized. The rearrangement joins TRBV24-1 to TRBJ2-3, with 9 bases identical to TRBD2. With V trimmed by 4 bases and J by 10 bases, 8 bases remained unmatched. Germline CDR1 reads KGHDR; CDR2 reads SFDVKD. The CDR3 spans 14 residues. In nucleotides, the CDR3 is TGTGCCACCAGTGAGCGGGAGGGGCGCAGTGCGCAGTATTTT. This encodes CATSEREGRSAQYF.

CDR3 coding DNA: TGTGCCTGGAGTGTACGGACAGCTAACACCGGGGAGCTGTTTTTT. Protein sequence: CAWSVRTANTGELFF. The chain links TRBV30 to TRBJ2-2; a weak D match, TRBD1 (6 bases). CDR3 size: 15 residues. V dropped 0 bases and J dropped 2 bases, with 10 bases sitting between them. Germline V gene sequence: CDR1 GTSNPN, CDR2 SVGIG (reference sequence). Looking up the rest from reference TRBV30 and TRBJ2-2 gives the full variable domain: SQTIHQWPATLVQPVGSPLSLECTVEGTSNPNLYWYRQAAGRGLQLLFYSVGIGQISSEVPQNLSASRPQDRQFILSSKKLLLSDSGFYLCAWSVRTANTGELFFGEGSRLTVL.

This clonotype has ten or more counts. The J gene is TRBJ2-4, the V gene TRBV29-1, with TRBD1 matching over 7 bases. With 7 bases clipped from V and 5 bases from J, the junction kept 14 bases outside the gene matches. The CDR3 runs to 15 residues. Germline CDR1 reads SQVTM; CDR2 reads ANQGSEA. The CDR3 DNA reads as TGCAGCGCTCAACGACCCGGGACAGTTCAAAACATTCAGTACTTC. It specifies CSAQRPGTVQNIQYF.

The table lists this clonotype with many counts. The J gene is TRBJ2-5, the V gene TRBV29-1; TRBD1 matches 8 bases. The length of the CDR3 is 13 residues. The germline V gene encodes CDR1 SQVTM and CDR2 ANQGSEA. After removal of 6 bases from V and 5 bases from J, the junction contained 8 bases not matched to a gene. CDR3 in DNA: TGCAGCGTGACCCAGGGGGCGTTTGAGACCCAGTACTTC. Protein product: CSVTQGAFETQYF.

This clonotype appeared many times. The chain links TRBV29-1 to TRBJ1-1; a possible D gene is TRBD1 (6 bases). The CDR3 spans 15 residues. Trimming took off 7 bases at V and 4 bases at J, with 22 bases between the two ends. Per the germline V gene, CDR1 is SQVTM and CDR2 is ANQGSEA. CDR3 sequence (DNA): TGCAGCGCGATAAATCAGGGGATCGGGGGCACTGAAGCTTTCTTT. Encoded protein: CSAINQGIGGTEAFF.

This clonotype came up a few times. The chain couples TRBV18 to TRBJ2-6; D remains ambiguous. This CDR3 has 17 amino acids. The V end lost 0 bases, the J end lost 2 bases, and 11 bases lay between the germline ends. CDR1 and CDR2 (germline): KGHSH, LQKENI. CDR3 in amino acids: CASSPPVGRPGANVLTF. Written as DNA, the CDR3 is TGTGCCAGCTCACCACCCGTTGGCAGGCCTGGGGCCAACGTCCTGACTTTC.

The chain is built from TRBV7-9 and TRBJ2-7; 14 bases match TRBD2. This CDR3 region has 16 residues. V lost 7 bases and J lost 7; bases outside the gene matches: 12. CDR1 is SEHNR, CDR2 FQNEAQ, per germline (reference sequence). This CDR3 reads CASTARGLAGVGEQYF. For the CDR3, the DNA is TGTGCCAGCACCGCGCGGGGACTAGCGGGAGTGGGGGAGCAGTACTTC.

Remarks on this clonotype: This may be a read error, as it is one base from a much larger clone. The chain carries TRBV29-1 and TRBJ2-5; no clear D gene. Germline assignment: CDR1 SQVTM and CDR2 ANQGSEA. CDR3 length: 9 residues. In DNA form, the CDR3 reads TGCAGCGGTGAAGAGACCCAGTACTTC. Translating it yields CSGEETQYF.

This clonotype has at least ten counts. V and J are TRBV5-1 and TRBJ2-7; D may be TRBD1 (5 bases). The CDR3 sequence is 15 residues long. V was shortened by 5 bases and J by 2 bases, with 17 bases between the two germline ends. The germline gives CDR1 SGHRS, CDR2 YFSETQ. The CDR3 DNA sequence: TGCGCCAGCAGGCTAACAGGCAACCCCACCTACGAGCAGTACTTC. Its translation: CASRLTGNPTYEQYF.

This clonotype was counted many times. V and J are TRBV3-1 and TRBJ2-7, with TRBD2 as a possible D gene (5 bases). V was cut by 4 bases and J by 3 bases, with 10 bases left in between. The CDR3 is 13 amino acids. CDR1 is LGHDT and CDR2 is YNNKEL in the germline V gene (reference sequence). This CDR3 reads CASSRIGLYEQYF. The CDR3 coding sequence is TGTGCCAGCAGCCGAATCGGACTCTACGAGCAGTACTTC.

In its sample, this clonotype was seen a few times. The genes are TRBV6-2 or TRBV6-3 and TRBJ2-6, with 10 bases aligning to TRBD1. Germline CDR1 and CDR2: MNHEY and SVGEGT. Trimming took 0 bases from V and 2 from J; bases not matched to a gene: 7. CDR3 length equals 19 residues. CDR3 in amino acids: CASSYSSTGTGAGANVLTF. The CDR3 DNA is TGTGCCAGCAGTTACTCCTCTACCGGGACAGGGGCTGGGGCCAACGTCCTGACTTTC.

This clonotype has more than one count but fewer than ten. CDR3 nucleotides: TGTGCCATCACCCCGGGACAGACTTATGGCTACACCTTC. This translates into CAITPGQTYGYTF. The chain recombines TRBV28 with TRBJ1-2; 7 positions match TRBD1. The CDR3 contains 13 residues. The V and J ends lost 10 bases and 5 bases, in that order; junction bases with no gene match: 10. Germline V CDR1 and CDR2: MDHEN, SYDVKM.

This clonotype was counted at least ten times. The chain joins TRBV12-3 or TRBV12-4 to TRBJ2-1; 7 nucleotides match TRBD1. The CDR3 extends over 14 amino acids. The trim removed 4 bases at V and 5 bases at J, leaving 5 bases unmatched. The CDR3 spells CASSSPGQHNEQFF. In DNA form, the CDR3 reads TGTGCCAGCAGTTCTCCGGGACAGCACAATGAGCAGTTCTTC.

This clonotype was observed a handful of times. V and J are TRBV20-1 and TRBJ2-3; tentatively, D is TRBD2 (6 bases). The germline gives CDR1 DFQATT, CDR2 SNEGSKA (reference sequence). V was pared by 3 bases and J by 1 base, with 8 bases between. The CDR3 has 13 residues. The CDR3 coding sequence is TGCAGTGCTAGGCGGGACGGCACAGATACGCAGTATTTT. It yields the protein CSARRDGTDTQYF.

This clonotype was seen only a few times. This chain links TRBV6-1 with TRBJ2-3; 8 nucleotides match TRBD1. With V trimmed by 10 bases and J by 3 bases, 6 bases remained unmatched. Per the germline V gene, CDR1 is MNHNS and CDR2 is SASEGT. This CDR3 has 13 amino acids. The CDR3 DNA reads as TGTGCCACCCAGGGGGCCGGGACAGATACGCAGTATTTT. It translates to CATQGAGTDTQYF.

The CDR3 reads CASSLGTYEQYF. CDR3 sequence (DNA): TGTGCCAGCAGCTTAGGTACCTACGAGCAGTACTTC. The V and J genes are TRBV11-2 and TRBJ2-7; no firm D call. The germline V and J ends were trimmed by 1 base and 2 bases, with 3 bases remaining between them. The CDR3 runs to 12 residues. Germline V gene lookup returns CDR1 SGHAT and CDR2 FQNNGV. Full variable domain (rest looked up from reference TRBV11-2 and TRBJ2-7): EAGVAQSPRYKIIEKRQSVAFWCNPISGHATLYWYQQILGQGPKLLIQFQNNGVVDDSQLPKDRFSAERLKGVDSTLKIQPAKLEDSAVYLCASSLGTYEQYFGPGTRLTVT.

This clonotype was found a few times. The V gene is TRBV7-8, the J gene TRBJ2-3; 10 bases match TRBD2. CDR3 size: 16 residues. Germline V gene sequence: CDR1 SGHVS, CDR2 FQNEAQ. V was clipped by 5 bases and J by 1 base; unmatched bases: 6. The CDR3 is CASSPSGGRGTDTQYF. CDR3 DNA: TGTGCCAGCAGCCCTAGCGGGGGCCGGGGCACAGATACGCAGTATTTT.

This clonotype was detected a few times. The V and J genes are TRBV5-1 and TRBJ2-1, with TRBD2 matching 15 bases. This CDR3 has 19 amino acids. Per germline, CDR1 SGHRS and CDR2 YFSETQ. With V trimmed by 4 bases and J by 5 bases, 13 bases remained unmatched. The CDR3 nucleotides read TGCGCCAGCAGCGCCAGACAGGGTCGGACTAGCGGGAGGGACAATGAGCAGTTCTTC. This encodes CASSARQGRTSGRDNEQFF. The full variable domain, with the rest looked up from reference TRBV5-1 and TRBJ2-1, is KAGVTQTPRYLIKTRGQQVTLSCSPISGHRSVSWYQQTPGQGLQFLFEYFSETQRNKGNFPGRFSGRQFSNSRSEMNVSTLELGDSALYLCASSARQGRTSGRDNEQFFGPGTRLTVL.

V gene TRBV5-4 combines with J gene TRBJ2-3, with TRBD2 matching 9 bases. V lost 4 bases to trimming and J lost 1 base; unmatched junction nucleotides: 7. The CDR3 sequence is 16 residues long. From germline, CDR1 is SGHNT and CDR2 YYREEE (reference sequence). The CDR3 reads CASSREGLAGTDTQYF. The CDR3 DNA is TGTGCCAGCAGCAGAGAGGGACTAGCCGGCACAGATACGCAGTATTTT.

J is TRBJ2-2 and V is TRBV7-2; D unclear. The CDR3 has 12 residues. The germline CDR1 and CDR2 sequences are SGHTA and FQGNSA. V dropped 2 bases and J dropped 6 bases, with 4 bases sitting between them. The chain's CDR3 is CASSLLPGELFF. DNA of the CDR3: TGTGCCAGCAGCTTACTCCCCGGGGAGCTGTTTTTT.

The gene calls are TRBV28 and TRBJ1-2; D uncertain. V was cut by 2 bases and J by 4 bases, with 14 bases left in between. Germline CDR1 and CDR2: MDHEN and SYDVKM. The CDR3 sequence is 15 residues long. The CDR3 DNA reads TGTGCCAGCAGTTTACCCGGATCAGAAATCTATGGCTACACCTTC. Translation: CASSLPGSEIYGYTF.

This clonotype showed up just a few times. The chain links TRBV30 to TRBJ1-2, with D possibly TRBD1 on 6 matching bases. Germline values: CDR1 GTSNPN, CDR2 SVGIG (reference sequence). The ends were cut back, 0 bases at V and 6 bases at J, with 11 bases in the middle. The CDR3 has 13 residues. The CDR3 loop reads CAWSVQQGDGYTF. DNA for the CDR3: TGTGCCTGGAGTGTACAACAGGGCGATGGCTACACCTTC. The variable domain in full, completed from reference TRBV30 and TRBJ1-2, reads SQTIHQWPATLVQPVGSPLSLECTVEGTSNPNLYWYRQAAGRGLQLLFYSVGIGQISSEVPQNLSASRPQDRQFILSSKKLLLSDSGFYLCAWSVQQGDGYTFGSGTRLTVV.

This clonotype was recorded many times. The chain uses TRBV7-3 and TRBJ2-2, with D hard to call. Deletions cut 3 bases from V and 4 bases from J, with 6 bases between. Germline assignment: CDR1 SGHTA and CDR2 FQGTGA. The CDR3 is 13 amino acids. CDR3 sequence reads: CASSFSGTGELFF. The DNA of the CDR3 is TGTGCCAGCAGCTTCAGTGGCACCGGGGAGCTGTTTTTT.

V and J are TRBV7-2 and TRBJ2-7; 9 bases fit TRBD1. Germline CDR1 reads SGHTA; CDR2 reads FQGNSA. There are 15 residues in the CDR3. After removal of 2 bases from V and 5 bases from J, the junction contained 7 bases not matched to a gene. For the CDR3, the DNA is TGTGCCAGCAGCTTAAGGTGGACAGGGGTCCACGAGCAGTACTTC. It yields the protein CASSLRWTGVHEQYF.

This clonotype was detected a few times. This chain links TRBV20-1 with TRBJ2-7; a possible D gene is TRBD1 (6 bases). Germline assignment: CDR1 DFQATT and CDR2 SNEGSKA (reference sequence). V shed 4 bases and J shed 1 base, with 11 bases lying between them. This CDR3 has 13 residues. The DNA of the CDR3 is TGCAGTGCTACCGACAGGACGTCCTACGAGCAGTACTTC. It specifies CSATDRTSYEQYF.

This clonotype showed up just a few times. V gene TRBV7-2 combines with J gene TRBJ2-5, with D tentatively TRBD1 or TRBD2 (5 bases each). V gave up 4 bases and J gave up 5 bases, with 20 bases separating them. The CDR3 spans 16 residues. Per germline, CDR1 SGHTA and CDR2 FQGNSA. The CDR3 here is CASSSRVGAGSETQYF. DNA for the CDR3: TGTGCCAGCAGCTCTCGCGTCGGGGCCGGTAGTGAGACCCAGTACTTC.